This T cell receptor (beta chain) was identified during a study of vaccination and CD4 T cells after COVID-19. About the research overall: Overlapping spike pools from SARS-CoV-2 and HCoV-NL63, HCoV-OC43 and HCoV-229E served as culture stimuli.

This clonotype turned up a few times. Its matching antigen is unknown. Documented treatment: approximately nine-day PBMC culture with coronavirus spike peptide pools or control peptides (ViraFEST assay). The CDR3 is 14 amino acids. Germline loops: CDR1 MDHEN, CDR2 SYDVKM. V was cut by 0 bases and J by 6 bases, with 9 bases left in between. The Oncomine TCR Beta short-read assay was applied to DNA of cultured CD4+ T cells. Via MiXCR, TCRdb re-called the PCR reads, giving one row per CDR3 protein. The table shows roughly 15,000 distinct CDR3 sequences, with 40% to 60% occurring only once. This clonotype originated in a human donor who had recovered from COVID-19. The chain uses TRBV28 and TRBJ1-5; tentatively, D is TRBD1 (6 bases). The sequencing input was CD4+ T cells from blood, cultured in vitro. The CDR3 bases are TGTGCCAGCAGTTTATGGAGGGGGAGTCAGCCCCAGCATTTT. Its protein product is CASSLWRGSQPQHF.